Listed below are T cell receptor beta chains from one sample, sequenced in a study of OX40 agonist ivuxolimab in advanced cancers. The protocol was immunoSEQ multiplex PCR, while the TCRdb copy is restricted to in-frame clones and leaves out a portion. Altogether about 77,000 clones are present, roughly 91% being singletons, with the ten largest covering over 2.5%. The source was CD4+ or CD8+ T cells sorted from blood, collected in a trial of the OX40 agonist ivuxolimab. All receptors come from an adult with an advanced solid tumor such as melanoma, head and neck, liver or kidney cancer. The CDR3 runs from the conserved cysteine through the conserved F or W. The D gene is left open where the match is weak. Size is omitted from some rows. Given values are once, few, many or a class for expanded clones.

D: NA
V: TRBV7-2
size: NA
J: TRBJ1-2
CDR3: CASSLEDLPGIYGYTF
DNA: TGTGCCAGCAGCTTAGAAGACCTACCAGGGATCTATGGCTACACCTTC

D: NA
V: TRBV19
size: few
J: TRBJ2-2
CDR3: CASTTRGVANTGELFF
DNA: TGTGCCAGTACCACCCGGGGCGTCGCGAACACCGGGGAGCTGTTTTTT

D: NA
V: TRBV5-1
size: NA
J: TRBJ2-1
CDR3: CASRETPQYNEQFF
DNA: TGCGCCAGCCGCGAAACACCCCAGTACAATGAGCAGTTCTTC

D: NA
V: TRBV5-1
size: NA
J: TRBJ2-5
CDR3: CASSLGWGGQETQYF
DNA: TGCGCCAGCAGCTTAGGGTGGGGGGGGCAGGAGACCCAGTACTTC

D: NA
V: TRBV6-1
size: NA
J: TRBJ1-5
CDR3: CASSTTGQQPQHF
DNA: TGTGCCAGCAGTACAACAGGGCAACAGCCCCAGCATTTT

D: NA
V: TRBV18
size: NA
J: TRBJ2-7
CDR3: CASSEGPPSSYEQYF
DNA: TGTGCCAGCTCAGAGGGGCCGCCGAGCTCCTACGAGCAGTACTTC

D: TRBD1
V: TRBV6-4
size: NA
J: TRBJ2-2
CDR3: CASSLQGANTGELFF
DNA: TGTGCCAGCAGTCTACAGGGGGCGAACACCGGGGAGCTGTTTTTT

D: NA
V: TRBV7-8
size: once
J: TRBJ2-1
CDR3: CASSLGSRTLLNEQFF
DNA: TGTGCCAGCAGCTTAGGGTCCCGAACTTTACTCAATGAGCAGTTCTTC

D: TRBD1
V: TRBV5-4
size: NA
J: TRBJ1-2
CDR3: CASSPGQGRYGYTF
DNA: TGTGCCAGCAGCCCAGGACAGGGAAGATATGGCTACACCTTC

D: NA
V: TRBV18
size: NA
J: TRBJ2-5
CDR3: CASSPIPSETQYF
DNA: TGTGCCAGCTCACCTATCCCTTCGGAGACCCAGTACTTC

D: TRBD1
V: TRBV7-2
size: NA
J: TRBJ2-2
CDR3: CASSAGQGFTGELFF
DNA: TGTGCCAGCAGCGCGGGACAGGGATTCACCGGGGAGCTGTTTTTT

D: TRBD1
V: TRBV5-1
size: NA
J: TRBJ1-1
CDR3: CASSLGQGANTEAFF
DNA: TGCGCCAGCAGCTTGGGGCAGGGGGCGAACACTGAAGCTTTCTTT

D: TRBD1
V: TRBV7-9
size: NA
J: TRBJ1-5
CDR3: CASSLFRTGDNQPQHF
DNA: TGTGCCAGCAGCTTGTTCCGGACAGGGGACAATCAGCCCCAGCATTTT

D: TRBD2
V: TRBV13
size: NA
J: TRBJ2-1
CDR3: CASSRLAGGYNEQFF
DNA: TGTGCCAGCAGCCGACTAGCGGGAGGGTACAATGAGCAGTTCTTC

D: NA
V: TRBV5-1
size: NA
J: TRBJ2-1
CDR3: CASSPWAVVEDNEQFF
DNA: TGCGCCAGCAGCCCCTGGGCGGTCGTTGAGGACAATGAGCAGTTCTTC

D: NA
V: TRBV6-5
size: NA
J: TRBJ1-4
CDR3: CASSEIFLFF
DNA: TGTGCCAGCAGTGAAATATTCCTGTTTTTT

D: TRBD2
V: TRBV28
size: NA
J: TRBJ2-7
CDR3: CASAYGGAGYEQYF
DNA: TGTGCCAGCGCTTACGGGGGGGCGGGCTACGAGCAGTACTTC

D: NA
V: TRBV6-4
size: NA
J: TRBJ2-1
CDR3: CASSREGGNEQFF
DNA: TGTGCCAGCAGTCGAGAGGGGGGGAATGAGCAGTTCTTC

D: NA
V: TRBV7-9
size: NA
J: TRBJ2-5
CDR3: CASSFWGGETQYF
DNA: TGTGCCAGCAGCTTTTGGGGCGGAGAGACCCAGTACTTC

D: NA
V: TRBV5-5
size: NA
J: TRBJ2-1
CDR3: CASSFLGSYNEQFF
DNA: TGTGCCAGCAGCTTCTTGGGCAGCTACAATGAGCAGTTCTTC

D: NA
V: TRBV5-1
size: NA
J: TRBJ1-1
CDR3: CASRDFTGTEAFF
DNA: TGCGCCAGCAGGGACTTTACGGGAACTGAAGCTTTCTTT

D: NA
V: TRBV10-3
size: NA
J: TRBJ1-2
CDR3: CAISDYRYYGYTF
DNA: TGTGCCATCAGTGACTACAGGTACTATGGCTACACCTTC

D: TRBD2
V: TRBV7-2
size: NA
J: TRBJ2-5
CDR3: CASSPPPGRGTQYF
DNA: TGTGCCAGCAGCCCCCCCCCAGGGAGGGGGACCCAGTACTTC

D: TRBD1
V: TRBV14
size: NA
J: TRBJ1-5
CDR3: CASSSTGGNQPQHF
DNA: TGTGCCAGCAGCTCGACAGGGGGCAATCAGCCCCAGCATTTT

D: NA
V: TRBV14
size: NA
J: TRBJ2-3
CDR3: CASSQDGKGTDTQYF
DNA: TGTGCCAGCAGCCAAGACGGAAAGGGGACAGATACGCAGTATTTT

D: NA
V: TRBV15
size: NA
J: TRBJ1-6
CDR3: CATSRDWNASPLHF
DNA: TGTGCCACCAGCAGAGATTGGAACGCTTCACCCCTCCACTTT

D: NA
V: TRBV5-5
size: NA
J: TRBJ2-5
CDR3: CASSLTGSGLSQETQYF
DNA: TGTGCCAGCAGCTTGACAGGGAGCGGGTTATCCCAAGAGACCCAGTACTTC

D: NA
V: TRBV27
size: NA
J: TRBJ2-7
CDR3: CASSLKPPGLIYEQYF
DNA: TGTGCCAGCAGTTTAAAGCCTCCGGGACTTATCTACGAGCAGTACTTC

D: TRBD2
V: TRBV10-3
size: NA
J: TRBJ2-1
CDR3: CAIRGLGDNEQFF
DNA: TGTGCCATCAGGGGACTAGGGGACAATGAGCAGTTCTTC

D: NA
V: TRBV5-5
size: once
J: TRBJ1-2
CDR3: CASSLEVQRGYTF
DNA: TGTGCCAGCAGCTTGGAAGTTCAACGTGGCTACACCTTC

D: TRBD1
V: TRBV5-1
size: NA
J: TRBJ1-1
CDR3: CASSARTGAESGTEAFF
DNA: TGCGCCAGCAGCGCCAGGACAGGGGCGGAGTCGGGCACTGAAGCTTTCTTT

D: TRBD1
V: TRBV6-5
size: NA
J: TRBJ1-2
CDR3: CASRSRDRVGGYTF
DNA: TGTGCCAGCAGGTCCCGGGACAGGGTAGGTGGCTACACCTTC

D: NA
V: TRBV18
size: NA
J: TRBJ2-5
CDR3: CASSQRDSRGEETQYF
DNA: TGTGCCAGCTCACAAAGGGACTCTCGCGGAGAAGAGACCCAGTACTTC

D: NA
V: TRBV6-5
size: NA
J: TRBJ1-6
CDR3: CASIRDGINSPLHF
DNA: TGTGCCAGCATTCGGGACGGCATCAATTCACCCCTCCACTTT

D: NA
V: TRBV28
size: NA
J: TRBJ2-1
CDR3: CASSLGAFGGDEQFF
DNA: TGTGCCAGCAGTTTAGGGGCATTCGGTGGTGATGAGCAGTTCTTC

D: TRBD2
V: TRBV5-1
size: NA
J: TRBJ2-3
CDR3: CASSLGLAGVVTDTQYF
DNA: TGCGCCAGCAGCTTGGGACTAGCGGGAGTGGTAACAGATACGCAGTATTTT

D: NA
V: TRBV2
size: NA
J: TRBJ2-7
CDR3: CASSPNRESVHEQYF
DNA: TGTGCCAGCAGCCCTAACAGGGAGTCGGTCCACGAGCAGTACTTC

D: NA
V: TRBV6-1
size: NA
J: TRBJ1-1
CDR3: CASEDTLLPNTEAFF
DNA: TGTGCCAGCGAAGACACTCTCCTCCCGAACACTGAAGCTTTCTTT

D: TRBD1
V: TRBV19
size: NA
J: TRBJ1-5
CDR3: CATRGQGNQPQHF
DNA: TGTGCCACAAGGGGACAGGGGAATCAGCCCCAGCATTTT

D: NA
V: TRBV5-1
size: NA
J: TRBJ2-7
CDR3: CASSLPGTYEQYF
DNA: TGCGCCAGCAGCTTGCCAGGGACCTACGAGCAGTACTTC